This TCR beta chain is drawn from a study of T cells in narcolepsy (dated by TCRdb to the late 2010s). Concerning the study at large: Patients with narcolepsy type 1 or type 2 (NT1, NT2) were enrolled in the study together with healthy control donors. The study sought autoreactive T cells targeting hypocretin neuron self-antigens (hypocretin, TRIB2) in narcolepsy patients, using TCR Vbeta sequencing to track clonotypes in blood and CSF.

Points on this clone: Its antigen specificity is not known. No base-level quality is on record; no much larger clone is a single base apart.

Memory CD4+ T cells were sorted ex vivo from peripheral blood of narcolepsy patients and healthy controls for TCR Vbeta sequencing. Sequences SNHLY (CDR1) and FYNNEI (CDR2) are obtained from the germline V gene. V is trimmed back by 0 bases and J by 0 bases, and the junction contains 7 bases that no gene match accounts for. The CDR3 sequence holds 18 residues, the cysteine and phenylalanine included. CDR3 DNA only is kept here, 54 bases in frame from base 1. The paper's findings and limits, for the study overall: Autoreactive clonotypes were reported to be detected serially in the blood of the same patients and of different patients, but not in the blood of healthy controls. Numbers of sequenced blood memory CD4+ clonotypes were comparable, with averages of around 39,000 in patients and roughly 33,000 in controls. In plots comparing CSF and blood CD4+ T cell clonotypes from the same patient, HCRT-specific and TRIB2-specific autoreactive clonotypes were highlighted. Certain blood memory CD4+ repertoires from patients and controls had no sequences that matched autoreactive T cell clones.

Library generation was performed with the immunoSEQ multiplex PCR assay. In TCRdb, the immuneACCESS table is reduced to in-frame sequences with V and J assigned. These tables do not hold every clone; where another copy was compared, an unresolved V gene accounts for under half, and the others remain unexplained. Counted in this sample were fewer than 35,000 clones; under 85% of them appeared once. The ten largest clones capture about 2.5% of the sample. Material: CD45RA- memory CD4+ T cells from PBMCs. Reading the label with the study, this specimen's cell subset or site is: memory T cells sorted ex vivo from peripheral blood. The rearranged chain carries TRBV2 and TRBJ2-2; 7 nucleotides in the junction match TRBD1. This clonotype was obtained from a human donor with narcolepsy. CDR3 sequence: CASSEAPRTGTNTGELFF. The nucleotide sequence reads TGTGCCAGCAGTGAAGCGCCCCGGACAGGAACGAACACCGGGGAGCTGTTTTTT. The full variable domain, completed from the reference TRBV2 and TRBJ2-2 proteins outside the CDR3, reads EPEVTQTPSHQVTQMGQEVILRCVPISNHLYFYWYRQILGQKVEFLVSFYNNEISEKSEIFDDQFSVERPDGSNFTLKIRSTKLEDSAMYFCASSEAPRTGTNTGELFFGEGSRLTVL.